The 19 T cell receptor beta chains listed next were all sequenced from one sample in a study of blood T cell repertoires in COVID-19. Sequencing was performed with immunoSEQ multiplex PCR; in TCRdb, only in-frame clones are kept and a portion is missing. The repertoire includes roughly 66,000 clones, about 91% of them detected once, and about an eighth sits in the top ten. The sample was peripheral blood. The source of these receptors is a human donor with active COVID-19. The donor label of this sample is uncertain.

The genes are TRBV7-3 and TRBJ2-3, with TRBD2 identical over 7 bases. This CDR3 contains 17 residues. CDR1 and CDR2 from the germline V gene are SGHTA and FQGTGA. Trimming removed 0 bases from V and 2 bases from J; junction bases left unmatched: 8. The CDR3 spells CASSLTGQREATDTQYF. For the CDR3, the DNA is TGTGCCAGCAGCTTAACGGGCCAGCGGGAAGCCACAGATACGCAGTATTTT.

The V call is TRBV5-6, the J call TRBJ1-3, with a weak D call TRBD1 (6 bases). The CDR3 runs to 15 residues. V lost 2 bases and J 1 base, leaving 10 bases between the germline ends. Germline CDR1 reads SGHDT; CDR2 reads YYEEEE. The CDR3 nucleotides are TGTGCCAGCAGCTTTCCAGGGGCTTCTGGAAACACCATATATTTT. It specifies CASSFPGASGNTIYF. Full variable domain (rest looked up from reference TRBV5-6 and TRBJ1-3): DAGVTQSPTHLIKTRGQQVTLRCSPKSGHDTVSWYQQALGQGPQFIFQYYEEEERQRGNFPDRFSGHQFPNYSSELNVNALLLGDSALYLCASSFPGASGNTIYFGEGSWLTVV.

This chain links TRBV5-1 with TRBJ2-3; the match to TRBD2 covers 8 bases. With 0 bases clipped from V and 0 bases from J, the junction kept 3 bases outside the gene matches. Germline CDR1 SGHRS, CDR2 YFSETQ. The CDR3 spans 16 residues. The CDR3 nucleotides are TGCGCCAGCAGCTTGGTCCAGCGGGAGAGCACAGATACGCAGTATTTT. It encodes CASSLVQRESTDTQYF.

The chain is built from TRBV7-2 and TRBJ2-1, with TRBD2 identical over 10 bases. This CDR3 region has 16 residues. The ends lost 8 bases at V and 7 bases at J; junction bases unmatched: 14. The germline V gene encodes CDR1 SGHTA and CDR2 FQGNSA. The CDR3 sequence: CASVYALAGVYNEQFF. CDR3 nucleotide sequence: TGTGCCAGCGTTTACGCCCTAGCGGGAGTTTATAATGAGCAGTTCTTC.

This chain connects TRBV4-3 to TRBJ2-7, with D possibly TRBD2 on 7 matching bases. Germline CDR1 is LGHNA and CDR2 is YSLEER. CDR3 length equals 15 residues. V was trimmed by 0 bases and J by 2 bases, leaving 11 bases between them. The CDR3 reads CASSQDEGGAYEQYF. CDR3 nucleotide sequence: TGCGCCAGCAGCCAAGATGAGGGGGGGGCCTACGAGCAGTACTTC.

Concerning this clone itself: Other DNA sequences in the same sample also yield this CDR3. V gene TRBV6-5 combines with J gene TRBJ2-1; TRBD1 aligns across 7 bases. The trim removed 0 bases at V and 7 bases at J, leaving 0 bases unmatched. The CDR3 is 13 residues long. The germline gives CDR1 MNHEY, CDR2 SVGAGI. This chain's CDR3 is CASSYSTGNEQFF. The DNA for the CDR3 is TGTGCCAGCAGTTACTCGACAGGGAATGAGCAGTTCTTC.

This chain links TRBV19 with TRBJ2-4, with 12 bases fitting TRBD2. V lost 3 bases and J lost 5; bases outside the gene matches: 8. Germline assignment: CDR1 LNHDA and CDR2 SQIVND (reference sequence). The CDR3 consists of 17 residues. CDR3 loop: CASSILKTSGRENIQYF. CDR3 DNA sequence: TGTGCCAGTAGTATCCTAAAGACTAGCGGGAGAGAAAACATTCAGTACTTC.

The rearrangement links TRBV18 to TRBJ1-5, with TRBD1 matching 8 bases. With 3 bases clipped from V and 4 bases from J, the junction kept 5 bases outside the gene matches. Germline CDR1 and CDR2: KGHSH and LQKENI. The CDR3 runs to 15 residues. CDR3 in DNA: TGTGCCAGCTCACCCCCGGGACAGGTGAATCAGCCCCAGCATTTT. Amino acid sequence: CASSPPGQVNQPQHF.

The chain is built from TRBV19 and TRBJ1-4; D is possibly TRBD1 (6 bases). Germline V gene lookup returns CDR1 LNHDA and CDR2 SQIVND (reference sequence). CDR3 length: 14 residues. V dropped 5 bases and J dropped 8 bases, with 15 bases sitting between them. The CDR3 is CASSFLGAGEKLFF. The CDR3 DNA follows: TGTGCCAGTAGTTTTTTGGGGGCTGGGGAAAAACTGTTTTTT.

This chain uses TRBV6-5 with TRBJ2-7; weak D call: TRBD2 (6 bases). V lost 0 bases to trimming and J lost 5 bases, with 14 bases between them. CDR3 length: 15 amino acids. CDR1 and CDR2 (germline): MNHEY, SVGAGI. This chain's CDR3 is CASSYSAEGIHEQYF. The CDR3 region has the DNA TGTGCCAGCAGTTACTCTGCGGAGGGTATCCACGAGCAGTACTTC.

V is TRBV10-2 and J is TRBJ1-3; D not resolved. This CDR3 has 15 amino acids. The germline V and J ends were trimmed by 3 bases and 0 bases, with 9 bases remaining between them. CDR1 and CDR2 (germline): WSHSY, SAAADI. CDR3 sequence reads: CASSDSGLSGNTIYF. The CDR3 DNA sequence: TGCGCCAGCAGTGATAGTGGTCTCTCTGGAAACACCATATATTTT.

The V call is TRBV10-1, the J call TRBJ2-7; 9 bases are shared with TRBD1. The trim removed 7 bases at V and 2 bases at J, leaving 9 bases unmatched. CDR3 size: 15 residues. Germline V CDR1 and CDR2: WNHNN, SYGVQD (reference sequence). The CDR3, as DNA: TGCGCCAGCAATACCCGGGACAGGGCACCCTACGAGCAGTACTTC. Protein: CASNTRDRAPYEQYF.

The V and J genes are TRBV5-6 and TRBJ1-2; D may be TRBD1 (5 bases). Germline lookup yields CDR1 SGHDT and CDR2 YYEEEE. The V gene lost 1 base and the J gene lost 7 bases, with 17 bases spanning the gap. The CDR3 has 15 amino acids. CDR3 residues: CASSLRGTGDFGYTF. The CDR3 nucleotides read TGTGCCAGCAGCTTGCGGGGGACGGGGGATTTTGGCTACACCTTC.

The CDR3 bases are TGTGCCAGCAGTTTACGACCCCGGGGGATTTCACCCCTCCACTTT. It yields the protein CASSLRPRGISPLHF. The V and J genes are TRBV28 and TRBJ1-6; possible D gene TRBD1, 5 bases. V lost 2 bases, J lost 9 bases, and 14 bases lay in between. This CDR3 contains 15 residues. Per germline, CDR1 MDHEN and CDR2 SYDVKM. Complete variable domain (other parts from reference TRBV28 and TRBJ1-6): DVKVTQSSRYLVKRTGEKVFLECVQDMDHENMFWYRQDPGLGLRLIYFSYDVKMKEKGDIPEGYSVSREKKERFSLILESASTNQTSMYLCASSLRPRGISPLHFGNGTRLTVT.

This clone was found once. The chain joins TRBV7-2 to TRBJ2-7; D is perhaps TRBD1 (6 bases). CDR3 length: 11 amino acids. Germline-derived CDR1 and CDR2 are SGHTA and FQGNSA. Trimming shortened V by 4 bases and J by 7 bases, and 8 bases separated the two germline ends. This chain's CDR3 is CASSSGVEQYF. CDR3 nucleotide sequence: TGTGCCAGCAGCTCAGGGGTTGAGCAGTACTTC.

The chain has TRBV4-1 and TRBJ2-1; a weak D match, TRBD1 (5 bases). This CDR3 has 15 amino acids. Trimming removed 3 bases from V and 2 bases from J, with 11 bases in between. Germline values: CDR1 MGHRA, CDR2 YSYEKL. The CDR3 is CASSHGQGPYNEQFF. The CDR3 coding sequence is TGCGCCAGCAGCCATGGCCAGGGCCCCTACAATGAGCAGTTCTTC.

The chain couples TRBV28 to TRBJ1-1; possibly TRBD1 for D (6 bases). V shed 2 bases and J shed 4 bases, with 11 bases lying between them. Germline CDR1 reads MDHEN; CDR2 reads SYDVKM. This CDR3 region has 14 residues. CDR3 loop: CASSLQGLGTEAFF. The CDR3 DNA follows: TGTGCCAGCAGTTTACAGGGGTTAGGCACTGAAGCTTTCTTT.

This chain joins TRBV5-1 and TRBJ2-7, with a possible D match to TRBD1 (6 bases). CDR1 is SGHRS and CDR2 is YFSETQ in the germline V gene. Trimming removed 2 bases from V and 1 base from J, with 10 bases in between. The CDR3 covers 14 residues. For the CDR3, the DNA is TGCGCCAGCAGCTTCCAGACAGGATCCTACGAGCAGTACTTC. Amino acid sequence: CASSFQTGSYEQYF.

The V call is TRBV9, the J call TRBJ2-1; 8 bases match TRBD1. V dropped 3 bases and J dropped 0; count of bases not matched to a gene: 26. The CDR3 is 23 residues long. The germline V gene encodes CDR1 SGDLS and CDR2 YYNGEE. The CDR3 DNA reads TGTGCCAGCAGCGGACGAGGGGGACAGGCGCCCGGTGGGCTCCTGAGCTCCTACAATGAGCAGTTCTTC. Its protein is CASSGRGGQAPGGLLSSYNEQFF.